What follows are 25 T cell receptor beta chains derived from one specimen sequenced in a study of T cell responses to AZD1222 COVID-19 vaccine. The repertoire was sequenced with immunoSEQ multiplex PCR; TCRdb's copy has only in-frame clones and lacks some. This sample has about 120,000 clones; about nine tenths occur once, and the top ten carry roughly 4.7%. Sequencing was performed on peripheral blood, taken on day 0 of AZD1222 vaccination. Every receptor here comes from an adult in good health.

This clone has a single count. The V and J genes are TRBV6-1 and TRBJ1-2; D ambiguous. The germline V gene encodes CDR1 MNHNS and CDR2 SASEGT. There are 15 residues in the CDR3. V shed 2 bases and J shed 4 bases, with 14 bases lying between them. The CDR3 region is CASSELRVSSYGYTF. CDR3 sequence (DNA): TGTGCCAGCAGTGAATTAAGAGTGTCAAGCTATGGCTACACCTTC.

This rearrangement joins TRBV11-3 to TRBJ2-5, with D perhaps matching TRBD1 (6 bases). The V and J ends lost 4 bases and 2 bases respectively, with 11 bases between them. This CDR3 has 14 amino acids. Germline CDR1 reads SGHNT; CDR2 reads YENEEA. The chain's CDR3 is CASSSRTAQETQYF. The CDR3 DNA reads TGTGCCAGCAGCTCCCGGACAGCGCAAGAGACCCAGTACTTC.

The rearrangement joins TRBV19 to TRBJ2-4; weak D call: TRBD1 (5 bases). V dropped 4 bases and J dropped 6 bases, with 13 bases sitting between them. The length of the CDR3 is 14 residues. CDR1 and CDR2 (germline): LNHDA, SQIVND (reference sequence). For the CDR3, the DNA is TGTGCCAGTAGTACAGGGTTAACCGGAAACATTCAGTACTTC. Translating gives CASSTGLTGNIQYF.

V gene TRBV30 combines with J gene TRBJ1-1; D gene uncertain. The germline V gene encodes CDR1 GTSNPN and CDR2 SVGIG (reference sequence). V gave up 1 base and J gave up 0 bases, with 15 bases separating them. The CDR3 contains 16 residues. DNA for the CDR3: TGTGCCTGGAGTGACCCCCGACCTAGGATGAACACTGAAGCTTTCTTT. It encodes CAWSDPRPRMNTEAFF.

The chain couples TRBV6-5 to TRBJ1-1, with TRBD1 matching 8 bases. The germline V gene encodes CDR1 MNHEY and CDR2 SVGAGI. The length of the CDR3 is 14 residues. V was clipped by 6 bases and J by 5 bases; unmatched bases: 8. The CDR3 region has the DNA TGTGCCAGCAGGTTCACAGGGGGATGGACTGAAGCTTTCTTT. Translated, it gives CASRFTGGWTEAFF.

The chain uses TRBV9 and TRBJ2-1, with TRBD1 as a possible D gene (5 bases). Deletions cut 0 bases from V and 0 bases from J, with 13 bases between. CDR1 and CDR2 from the germline V gene are SGDLS and YYNGEE. The CDR3 extends over 17 amino acids. CDR3 region: CASSVGVGLSSYNEQFF. The DNA of the CDR3 is TGTGCCAGCAGCGTAGGAGTGGGGCTAAGCTCCTACAATGAGCAGTTCTTC.

This chain joins TRBV12-5 and TRBJ2-3; TRBD1 or TRBD2 may be the D gene (6 bases each). CDR1 LGHNT and CDR2 FRNRAP come from the germline V gene. V was trimmed by 0 bases and J by 1 base, leaving 17 bases between them. This CDR3 has 18 residues. In nucleotides, the CDR3 is TGTGCTAGTGGTTTGGTACAGGGAGGACCTCTAGGCACAGATACGCAGTATTTT. Translating gives CASGLVQGGPLGTDTQYF.

This sequence joins TRBV6-5 and TRBJ2-5; 11 bases map to TRBD2. CDR1 MNHEY and CDR2 SVGAGI come from the germline V gene. With V trimmed by 6 bases and J by 1 base, 4 bases remained unmatched. The CDR3 loop spans 15 amino acids. The CDR3 reads CASSHGTSGQETQYF. The CDR3 nucleotides read TGTGCCAGCAGCCACGGGACTAGCGGCCAAGAGACCCAGTACTTC.

This chain joins TRBV7-8 and TRBJ1-5; TRBD1 agrees at 11 bases. This CDR3 region has 19 residues. CDR1 is SGHVS, CDR2 FQNEAQ, per germline. The trim removed 5 bases at V and 4 bases at J, leaving 16 bases unmatched. CDR3 protein: CASSPLRTGGEFENQPQHF. Written as DNA, the CDR3 is TGTGCCAGCAGCCCCCTAAGGACAGGGGGCGAATTCGAAAATCAGCCCCAGCATTTT. The full variable domain, its missing parts supplied by reference TRBV7-8 and TRBJ1-5, is GAGVSQSPRYKVAKRGQDVALRCDPISGHVSLFWYQQALGQGPEFLTYFQNEAQLDKSGLPSDRFFAERPEGSVSTLKIQRTQQEDSAVYLCASSPLRTGGEFENQPQHFGDGTRLSIL.

This chain joins TRBV24-1 and TRBJ1-5; perhaps TRBD1 as D (6 bases). V lost 4 bases, J lost 6 bases, and 15 bases lay in between. The CDR3 has 15 residues. Per germline, CDR1 KGHDR and CDR2 SFDVKD. The CDR3 spells CATSDAQGRGQPQHF. The CDR3, as DNA: TGTGCCACCAGTGACGCCCAGGGGAGAGGTCAGCCCCAGCATTTT.

Comments on this clone: Relative to the germline gene, one junction end is altered; a read error may explain this. The chain recombines TRBV6-5 with TRBJ1-2; D is unclear. The CDR3 runs 16 residues. Germline V gene sequence: CDR1 MNHEY, CDR2 SVGAGI. The CDR3, as DNA: TGTGCCAGCAGTAACTCGGGGTCCTCACTAGGCTATGGCTACACCTTC. Translated, it gives CASSNSGSSLGYGYTF.

This chain links TRBV19 with TRBJ2-7; 11 bases are a match to TRBD1. Trimming removed 4 bases from V and 6 bases from J; junction bases left unmatched: 5. The germline V gene has CDR1 LNHDA and CDR2 SQIVND (reference sequence). The CDR3 has 14 amino acids. This CDR3 is CASSTGQGASEQYF. CDR3 DNA sequence: TGTGCCAGTAGTACCGGACAGGGGGCTAGCGAGCAGTACTTC. The full variable domain, completed using reference TRBV19 and TRBJ2-7, is DGGITQSPKYLFRKEGQNVTLSCEQNLNHDAMYWYRQDPGQGLRLIYYSQIVNDFQKGDIAEGYSVSREKKESFPLTVTSAQKNPTAFYLCASSTGQGASEQYFGPGTRLTVT.

The J gene is TRBJ1-6, the V gene TRBV19; the match to TRBD1 covers 7 bases. The CDR3 is 14 residues long. Germline lookup yields CDR1 LNHDA and CDR2 SQIVND (reference sequence). V dropped 7 bases and J dropped 6; count of bases not matched to a gene: 6. CDR3 region: CASTRTGTNSPLHF. The CDR3, as DNA: TGTGCCAGTACCCGGACAGGAACTAATTCACCCCTCCACTTT.

CDR3 amino acids: CASSDGQLNQPQHF. In nucleotides, the CDR3 is TGTGCCAGCAGTGACGGACAGCTCAATCAGCCCCAGCATTTT. The chain carries TRBV2 and TRBJ1-5, with D possibly being TRBD1 (6 bases). In germline, CDR1 is SNHLY, CDR2 FYNNEI. The CDR3 has 14 amino acids. Between the trimmed V and J ends, which lost 3 bases and 3 bases, there was a span of 9 bases.

This rearrangement joins TRBV5-3 to TRBJ2-7, with 7 bases aligning to TRBD1. Being an ORF, TRBV5-3 has a function that is uncertain. The CDR3 is made up of 15 amino acids. With 4 bases clipped from V and 1 base from J, the junction kept 8 bases outside the gene matches. CDR3 protein: CARSIPGQPSYEQYF. The CDR3 DNA is TGTGCCAGAAGCATACCGGGACAGCCTTCCTACGAGCAGTACTTC.

The rearrangement links TRBV7-2 to TRBJ1-6; D possibly corresponds to TRBD1 (5 bases). The germline V gene encodes CDR1 SGHTA and CDR2 FQGNSA. There are 15 residues in the CDR3. Trimming took off 1 base at V and 7 bases at J, with 11 bases between the two ends. The CDR3, as DNA: TGTGCCAGCAGCTTAGGAGAGGGGATAAATTCACCCCTCCACTTT. Translation: CASSLGEGINSPLHF. Full variable domain (remainder filled in from reference TRBV7-2 and TRBJ1-6): GAGVSQSPSNKVTEKGKDVELRCDPISGHTALYWYRQSLGQGLEFLIYFQGNSAPDKSGLPSDRFSAERTGGSVSTLTIQRTQQEDSAVYLCASSLGEGINSPLHFGNGTRLTVT.

The genes are TRBV9 and TRBJ1-5; unclear D gene. V was cut by 3 bases and J by 0 bases, with 10 bases left in between. The CDR3 consists of 15 residues. Per the germline V gene, CDR1 is SGDLS and CDR2 is YYNGEE. CDR3 sequence reads: CASSETANSNQPQHF. As DNA, the CDR3 is TGTGCCAGCAGCGAGACCGCGAATAGCAATCAGCCCCAGCATTTT.

The chain uses TRBV29-1 and TRBJ2-2; maybe TRBD2 (6 bases). CDR3 length: 13 amino acids. Looked up from germline, CDR1 is SQVTM and CDR2 is ANQGSEA. V gave up 6 bases and J gave up 6 bases, with 14 bases separating them. This chain's CDR3 is CSVRGTSPGELFF. For the CDR3, the DNA is TGCAGCGTCCGCGGGACGAGCCCCGGGGAGCTGTTTTTT.

This chain links TRBV28 with TRBJ1-6; the D gene is possibly TRBD1 (6 bases). This CDR3 is built from 15 residues. V shed 6 bases and J shed 2 bases, with 11 bases lying between them. The germline V gene has CDR1 MDHEN and CDR2 SYDVKM. CDR3 residues: CASSPDRTYNSPLHF. CDR3 sequence (DNA): TGTGCCAGCAGCCCAGACAGGACCTATAATTCACCCCTCCACTTT.

This rearrangement joins TRBV30 to TRBJ1-2; D is uncertain. The CDR3 extends over 14 amino acids. Germline CDR1 is GTSNPN and CDR2 is SVGIG (reference sequence). V was trimmed by 0 bases and J by 7 bases, leaving 15 bases between them. The CDR3, as DNA: TGTGCCTGGAGTGTAGACATTTCCGTGGGTGGCTACACCTTC. Its translation is CAWSVDISVGGYTF.

This clone was picked up one time. The chain recombines TRBV5-4 with TRBJ1-2; 9 bases are shared with TRBD1. With 4 bases clipped from V and 0 bases from J, the junction kept 4 bases outside the gene matches. The CDR3 is made up of 15 amino acids. In germline, CDR1 is SGHNT, CDR2 YYREEE (reference sequence). CDR3 region: CASSLQGAANYGYTF. CDR3 nucleotides: TGTGCCAGCAGCCTACAGGGGGCGGCTAACTATGGCTACACCTTC.

V gene TRBV27 combines with J gene TRBJ1-1; 8 bases agree with TRBD1. With 8 bases clipped from V and 1 base from J, the junction kept 9 bases outside the gene matches. Germline V gene sequence: CDR1 MNHEY, CDR2 SMNVEV (reference sequence). This CDR3 comprises 15 residues. CDR3 amino acids: CASFETGATNTEAFF. In nucleotides, the CDR3 is TGTGCCAGCTTCGAGACAGGGGCGACGAACACTGAAGCTTTCTTT.

This chain uses TRBV3-1 (or the pseudogene TRBV3-2) with TRBJ1-3; D is unclear. The CDR3 is 14 residues long. V was trimmed by 7 bases and J by 0 bases, leaving 10 bases between them. Germline assignment: CDR1 LGHDT and CDR2 YNNKEL (reference sequence). CDR3 protein: CASNLRASGNTIYF. Written as DNA, the CDR3 is TGTGCCAGCAACCTCCGGGCCTCTGGAAACACCATATATTTT.

The chain combines TRBV28 with TRBJ1-5; TRBD1 matches at 7 bases. Trimming took 8 bases from V and 5 from J; bases not matched to a gene: 12. Germline-derived CDR1 and CDR2 are MDHEN and SYDVKM. CDR3 length: 15 residues. The CDR3 DNA reads TGTGCCAGCGATAAGGGCGGGACAGACGATCAGCCCCAGCATTTT. It codes for CASDKGGTDDQPQHF. The complete variable domain, with remaining parts taken from reference TRBV28 and TRBJ1-5, reads DVKVTQSSRYLVKRTGEKVFLECVQDMDHENMFWYRQDPGLGLRLIYFSYDVKMKEKGDIPEGYSVSREKKERFSLILESASTNQTSMYLCASDKGGTDDQPQHFGDGTRLSIL.

The chain employs TRBV9 and TRBJ1-4; D perhaps matches TRBD1 (5 bases). With 0 bases removed from V and 4 bases from J, the gap between germline ends came to 7 bases. Germline V gives CDR1 SGDLS, CDR2 YYNGEE. There are 14 residues in the CDR3. The CDR3 DNA is TGTGCCAGCAGCGTAGACAGGCGTAATGAAAAACTGTTTTTT. Its protein is CASSVDRRNEKLFF.